These 8 T cell receptor beta chains originate from one sample sequenced in a study of T cells in Graves' hyperthyroidism and ophthalmopathy. Amplification targeted TCR beta CDR3 regions from RNA transcripts. HTBI primers were used for first-round RT-PCR of the TCR CDR3. TCRdb independently ran MiXCR on the multiplex PCR reads; one entry per CDR3 protein. The sample gives under 400,000 distinct CDR3 sequences, roughly 14% of which show up once; roughly a quarter is in the top ten. Specimen: blood. The receptors were sampled from a woman aged 18-29 years with Graves' hyperthyroidism that later progressed to Graves' ophthalmopathy.

The sample holds many counts of this clonotype. V and J are TRBV7-2 and TRBJ1-5, with TRBD1 identical over 7 bases. The CDR3 is 14 amino acids. Germline CDR1 reads SGHTA; CDR2 reads FQGNSA. V shed 5 bases and J 9 bases; nucleotides not matched to a gene: 10. CDR3 in amino acids: CASSLGTADRPQHF. CDR3 in DNA: TGTGCCAGCAGCCTCGGGACAGCCGATCGGCCCCAGCATTTT.

The genes are TRBV7-9 and TRBJ2-1; 15 nucleotides align to TRBD2. The CDR3 spans 19 residues. CDR1 is SEHNR, CDR2 FQNEAQ, per germline (reference sequence). Losses at the gene ends were 5 bases for V and 5 bases for J; bases not matched to a gene: 13. The CDR3 nucleotides read TGTGCCAGCAGCCCTAAAATGGGACTAGCGGGAGGACGGAACAATGAGCAGTTCTTC. It is translated as CASSPKMGLAGGRNNEQFF.

As for this clonotype: A much larger clonotype is one base distant, so this may be a read error. The CDR3 ends on some other residue instead of the conserved phenylalanine or tryptophan, so this is likely a read error. V usage is TRBV7-2 and J usage is TRBJ2-7; D is unclear. Trimming took 5 bases from V and 5 from J, leaving 7 bases between them. CDR1 SGHTA and CDR2 FQGNSA come from the germline V gene. CDR3 length equals 11 residues. The CDR3, as DNA: TGTGCCAGCAGCGCTAGACACGAGCAGTACCTC. This encodes CASSARHEQYL.

This clonotype was counted ten times or more. The chain carries TRBV30 and TRBJ2-1; TRBD2 aligns across 12 bases. Per the germline V gene, CDR1 is GTSNPN and CDR2 is SVGIG (reference sequence). The CDR3 sequence is 15 residues long. Trimming removed 2 bases from V and 8 bases from J; junction bases left unmatched: 7. The CDR3 region is CAWSSGLAGFYEQFF. In DNA form, the CDR3 reads TGTGCCTGGAGTTCGGGACTAGCGGGTTTCTATGAGCAGTTCTTC.

The chain combines TRBV12-5 with TRBJ2-5, with a tentative D call TRBD1 (6 bases). CDR3 length: 14 residues. The germline V and J ends were trimmed by 3 bases and 5 bases, with 13 bases remaining between them. The germline CDR1 and CDR2 sequences are LGHNT and FRNRAP. The CDR3 DNA reads as TGTGCTAGTGGTTTTTCCAGGGGCGCGGAGACCCAGTACTTC. Its protein product is CASGFSRGAETQYF.

V is TRBV6-1 and J is TRBJ2-5; D not resolved. The CDR3 has 13 residues. Per the germline V gene, CDR1 is MNHNS and CDR2 is SASEGT. V was pared by 6 bases and J by 5 bases, with 13 bases between. The CDR3 DNA follows: TGTGCCAGCAGCCAACCCCCCGGGGAGACCCAGTACTTC. Protein sequence: CASSQPPGETQYF.

There are many counts of this clonotype. The J gene is TRBJ2-2, the V gene TRBV28, with 7 bases aligning to TRBD1. The CDR3 has 12 amino acids. Per the germline V gene, CDR1 is MDHEN and CDR2 is SYDVKM. V shed 10 bases, J shed 5 bases, and the junction held 4 bases outside the gene matches. In DNA form, the CDR3 reads TGTGCCACCACAGGGGTTACCGGGGAGCTGTTTTTT. Translating gives CATTGVTGELFF.

This clonotype was recorded many times. The CDR3 reads CASSMRRNTGELFF. The CDR3 coding sequence is TGTGCCAGCAGTATGAGACGGAACACCGGGGAGCTGTTTTTT. The chain joins TRBV6-2 or TRBV6-3 to TRBJ2-2, with D uncertain. The germline V gene encodes CDR1 MNHEY and CDR2 SVGEGT. This CDR3 region has 14 residues. The ends were cut back, 5 bases at V and 1 base at J, with 8 bases in the middle.